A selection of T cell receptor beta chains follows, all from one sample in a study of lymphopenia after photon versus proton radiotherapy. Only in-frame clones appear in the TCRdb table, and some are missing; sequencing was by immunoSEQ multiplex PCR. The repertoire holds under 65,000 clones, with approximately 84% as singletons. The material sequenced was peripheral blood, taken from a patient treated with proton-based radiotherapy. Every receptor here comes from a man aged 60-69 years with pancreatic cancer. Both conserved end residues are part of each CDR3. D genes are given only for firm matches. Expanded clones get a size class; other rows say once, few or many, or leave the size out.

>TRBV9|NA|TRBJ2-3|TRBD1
CASSAYPVGTASTDTQYF
TGTGCCAGCAGCGCCTACCCCGTCGGGACAGCTAGCACAGATACGCAGTATTTT
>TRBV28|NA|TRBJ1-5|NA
CASSLWGGRGNQPQHF
TGTGCCAGCAGTTTATGGGGGGGGCGAGGCAATCAGCCCCAGCATTTT
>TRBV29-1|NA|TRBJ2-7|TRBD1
CSVDRGTGNSYEQYF
TGCAGCGTTGACCGTGGGACAGGGAACTCCTACGAGCAGTACTTC
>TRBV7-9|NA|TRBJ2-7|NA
CASSLNYEQYF
TGTGCCAGCAGCCTTAATTACGAGCAGTACTTC
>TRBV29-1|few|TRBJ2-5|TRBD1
CSVSTGGETQYF
TGCAGCGTTAGCACAGGGGGAGAGACCCAGTACTTC
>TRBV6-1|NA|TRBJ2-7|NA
CASSPGPVSEQYF
TGTGCCAGCAGTCCGGGCCCCGTCTCCGAGCAGTACTTC
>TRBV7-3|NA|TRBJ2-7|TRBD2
CASSQLAEASYEQYF
TGTGCCAGCAGCCAACTAGCGGAAGCCTCCTACGAGCAGTACTTC
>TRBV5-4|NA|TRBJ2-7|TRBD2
CASTASGRAYEQYF
TGTGCCAGCACCGCCAGCGGGAGGGCCTACGAGCAGTACTTC
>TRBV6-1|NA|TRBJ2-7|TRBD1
CASIQTGTGSREQYF
TGTGCCAGCATTCAAACCGGGACAGGGTCCCGCGAGCAGTACTTC
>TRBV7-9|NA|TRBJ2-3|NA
CASSLALGTDTQYF
TGTGCCAGCAGCTTAGCGCTCGGGACAGATACGCAGTATTTT
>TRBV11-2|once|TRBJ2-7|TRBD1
CASSHGDRAYEQYF
TGTGCCAGCAGCCACGGGGACAGGGCCTACGAGCAGTACTTC
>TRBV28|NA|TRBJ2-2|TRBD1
CASVTRGPHTGELFF
TGTGCCAGCGTCACCAGGGGGCCGCACACCGGGGAGCTGTTTTTT
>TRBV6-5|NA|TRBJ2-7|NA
CASSYSKGYEQYF
TGTGCCAGCAGTTACTCGAAGGGCTACGAGCAGTACTTC
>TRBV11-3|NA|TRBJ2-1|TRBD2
CASSLESGSPNEQFF
TGTGCCAGCAGCTTAGAGAGCGGGAGTCCCAATGAGCAGTTCTTC
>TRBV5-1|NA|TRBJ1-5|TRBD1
CASSSGQPNQPQHF
TGCGCCAGCAGCTCGGGACAGCCGAATCAGCCCCAGCATTTT
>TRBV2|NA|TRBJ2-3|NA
CASKTTRWDTQYF
TGTGCCAGCAAAACAACTAGGTGGGATACGCAGTATTTT
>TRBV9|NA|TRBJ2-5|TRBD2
CASSAPGLAGVETQYF
TGTGCCAGCAGCGCCCCGGGACTAGCGGGAGTGGAGACCCAGTACTTC
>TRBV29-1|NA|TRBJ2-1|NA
CSVEASFNEQFF
TGCAGCGTTGAGGCTAGCTTCAATGAGCAGTTCTTC
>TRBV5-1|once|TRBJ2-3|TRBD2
CASNPRLAGVYTQYF
TGCGCCAGCAACCCCCGACTAGCGGGAGTATATACGCAGTATTTT
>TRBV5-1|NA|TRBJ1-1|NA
CASSLKANTEAFF
TGCGCCAGCAGCTTGAAGGCGAACACTGAAGCTTTCTTT
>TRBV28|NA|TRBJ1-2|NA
CASSPGSNYGYTF
TGTGCCAGCTCCCCCGGCAGCAACTATGGCTACACCTTC
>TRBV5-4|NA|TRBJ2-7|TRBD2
CASSPRSGTTSYEQYF
TGTGCCAGCAGCCCCCGTAGCGGGACCACCTCCTACGAGCAGTACTTC
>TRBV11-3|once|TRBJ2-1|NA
CASSLAGGVSDEQFF
TGTGCCAGCAGCTTAGCCGGGGGTGTTTCGGATGAGCAGTTCTTC
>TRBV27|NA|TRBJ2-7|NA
CASSFFPSSSYEQYF
TGTGCCAGCAGCTTTTTCCCCAGTAGCTCCTACGAGCAGTACTTC
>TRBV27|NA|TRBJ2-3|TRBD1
CASSLQPGTGSPSGTDTQYF
TGTGCCAGCAGTCTGCAGCCCGGGACAGGGTCTCCTTCAGGCACAGATACGCAGTATTTT
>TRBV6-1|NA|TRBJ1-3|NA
CASSPLAGSGNTIYF
TGTGCCAGCAGTCCACTTGCTGGCTCTGGAAACACCATATATTTT
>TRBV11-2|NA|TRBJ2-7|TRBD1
CASSPTLIGTGFEQYF
TGTGCCAGCAGCCCAACCCTCATCGGGACAGGGTTCGAGCAGTACTTC
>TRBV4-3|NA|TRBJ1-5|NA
CASSQGTGPQHF
TGCGCCAGCAGCCAAGGCACCGGGCCCCAGCATTTT
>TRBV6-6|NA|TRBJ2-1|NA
CASTLGTYNEQFF
TGTGCCAGCACCCTAGGCACCTACAATGAGCAGTTCTTC
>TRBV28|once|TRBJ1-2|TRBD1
CASSFSRQGPYDGYTF
TGTGCCAGCAGTTTCTCGAGACAGGGGCCATATGATGGCTACACCTTC
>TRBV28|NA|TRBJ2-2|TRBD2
CASSFLAGAGELFF
TGTGCCAGCAGTTTTTTAGCGGGCGCCGGGGAGCTGTTTTTT
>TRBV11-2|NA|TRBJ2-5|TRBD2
CASINAGEETQYF
TGTGCCAGCATCAACGCGGGAGAAGAGACCCAGTACTTC
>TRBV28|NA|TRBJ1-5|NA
CASSSTSGGNQPQHF
TGTGCCAGCAGTTCAACTTCGGGAGGCAATCAGCCCCAGCATTTT
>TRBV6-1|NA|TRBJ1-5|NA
CASEGPQHF
TGTGCCAGCGAGGGACCCCAGCATTTT
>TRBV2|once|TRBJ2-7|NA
CASRPGPSYEQYF
TGTGCCAGCAGGCCGGGACCCAGCTACGAGCAGTACTTC
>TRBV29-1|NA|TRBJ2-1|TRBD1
CSVRDRSLSYNEQFF
TGCAGCGTCCGGGACAGGTCCCTTTCCTACAATGAGCAGTTCTTC
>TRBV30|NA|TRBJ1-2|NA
CAWSGRGDIYGYTF
TGTGCCTGGAGTGGGCGGGGCGACATCTATGGCTACACCTTC
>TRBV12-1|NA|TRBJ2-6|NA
CARPPGQASGANVLTF
TGTGCCCGCCCTCCCGGCCAGGCCTCTGGGGCCAACGTCCTGACTTTC
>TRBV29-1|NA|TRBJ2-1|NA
CSVRVGNEQFF
TGCAGCGTACGGGTCGGCAATGAGCAGTTCTTC
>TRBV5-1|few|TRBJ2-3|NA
CASSLGRTDTQYF
TGCGCCAGCAGCTTGGGGAGGACAGATACGCAGTATTTT
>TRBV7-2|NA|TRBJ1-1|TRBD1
CASSLVTGGYTEAFF
TGTGCCAGCAGCTTAGTTACAGGGGGTTACACTGAAGCTTTCTTT
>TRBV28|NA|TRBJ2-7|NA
CASSSINSRFTYEQYF
TGTGCCAGCAGTTCAATCAACTCTCGGTTCACCTACGAGCAGTACTTC
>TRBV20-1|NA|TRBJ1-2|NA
CSAAREEGDTF
TGCAGTGCTGCCCGGGAGGAAGGAGACACCTTC
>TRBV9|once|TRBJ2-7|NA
CASSVDGGEYYEQYF
TGTGCCAGCAGCGTAGACGGCGGGGAGTACTACGAGCAGTACTTC
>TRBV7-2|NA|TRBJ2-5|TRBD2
CASSFPQREVQGSETQYF
TGTGCCAGCAGCTTCCCTCAGCGGGAGGTACAGGGGTCAGAGACCCAGTACTTC
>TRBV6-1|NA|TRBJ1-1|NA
CASGSKPQGTEAFF
TGTGCCAGCGGAAGTAAGCCCCAGGGCACTGAAGCTTTCTTT
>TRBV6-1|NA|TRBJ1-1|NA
CASSEGKTHSQKAFF
TGTGCCAGCAGTGAAGGTAAAACACACTCACAAAAAGCTTTCTTT
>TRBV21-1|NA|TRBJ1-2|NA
CASSKQGEGYTF
TGTGCCAGCAGCAAACAGGGTGAGGGCTACACCTTC
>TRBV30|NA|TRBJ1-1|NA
CAWGLDTEAFF
TGTGCCTGGGGACTTGACACTGAAGCTTTCTTT
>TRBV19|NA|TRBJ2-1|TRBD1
CATNRGTSYNEQFF
TGTGCCACAAACAGGGGGACTTCCTACAATGAGCAGTTCTTC
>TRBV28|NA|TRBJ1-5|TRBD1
CASSTDRGVRNQPQHF
TGTGCCAGCAGTACCGACAGGGGGGTCCGGAATCAGCCCCAGCATTTT
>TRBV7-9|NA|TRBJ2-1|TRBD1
CASSSNDRGRGRNEQFF
TGTGCCAGCAGCTCAAACGACAGGGGGCGCGGTAGGAATGAGCAGTTCTTC
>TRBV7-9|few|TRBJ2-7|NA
CASGGGRASTYEQYF
TGTGCCAGCGGTGGTGGGCGAGCGTCCACCTACGAGCAGTACTTC
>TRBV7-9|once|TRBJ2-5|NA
CASSSGETQYF
TGTGCCAGCAGCTCCGGGGAGACCCAGTACTTC
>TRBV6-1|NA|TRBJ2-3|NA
CASSATSGDPTDTQYF
TGTGCCAGCAGTGCAACATCGGGGGATCCCACAGATACGCAGTATTTT
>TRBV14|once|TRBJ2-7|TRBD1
CASSRGQGARQYF
TGTGCCAGCAGCCGCGGACAGGGGGCAAGGCAGTACTTC
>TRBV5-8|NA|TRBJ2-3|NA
CASSFDYLEGERTDTQYF
TGTGCCAGCAGCTTTGACTATCTTGAGGGGGAACGCACAGATACGCAGTATTTT